This T cell receptor beta chain was observed in a study of human T cells and chemical hapten exposure. For the study at large: Minor volume differences among pooled libraries chiefly drove per-sample TCR yield variation.

The length of the CDR3 is 14 residues. From germline, CDR1 is LGHDT and CDR2 YNNKEL (reference sequence). V gave up 3 bases and J gave up 0 bases, with 8 bases separating them. Each cDNA molecule in the library carried unique molecular identifiers. How the authors handled the data: Sample TCR totals centred on a median of approximately 95,000, ranging about 20,000 to 700,000. TCRdb fed the 5' RACE reads into MiXCR, producing one record per CDR3 protein. TCRdb's processing, not the study's, gives the V and J calls here. The table has approximately 81,000 distinct CDR3 sequences, 6.5% to 8.5% seen once; the top ten hold approximately 2.5%. Unseparated into fractions, whole blood served as the source from which total RNA was extracted.

The chain has TRBV3-1 and TRBJ1-2, with D maybe TRBD1 (5 bases). The receptor was derived from a male donor in good health. This CDR3 reads CASSQGTANYGYTF. The CDR3 region has the DNA TGTGCCAGCAGCCAGGGGACGGCTAACTATGGCTACACCTTC.